One and the same sample provided the 26 T cell receptor beta chains below, sequenced in a study of tissue T cells after allogeneic stem cell transplantation. Data came from immunoSEQ multiplex PCR; TCRdb stores just in-frame clones and leaves some out. The data contain about 22,000 clones, over 55% of them seen just once; the ten biggest clones take up approximately 0.72%. The specimen sequenced was spleen. Source of these receptors: a female BALB/c mouse in good health. The mice in this strain carry MHC haplotype H2-d.

On this clone itself: Each gene name is a mouse one. Partial CDR3 DNA: TGTGCCAGCAGTGATTCAGGAGGCCAGGCTCCGCTT. Its translation: CASSDSGGQAPL. The whole CDR3 protein is CASSDSGGQAPLF. V and J are TRBV13-3 and TRBJ1-5; no reliable D call. Read sequence stops 1 residue before the CDR3 end, and the germline J gene provides the missing end. CDR1 is NNHDY, CDR2 SYVADS, per germline. V lost 1 base, J lost 6 bases, and 8 bases lay in between. The CDR3 is 13 residues long.

Worth noting for this clone: Genes and germline are mouse. The read halts 1 residue ahead of the CDR3 end, with the missing end drawn from the germline J gene. The rearrangement joins TRBV13-2 to TRBJ1-1; D might be TRBD1 (6 bases). This CDR3 has 15 residues. Germline CDR1 and CDR2: NNHNN and SYGAGS (reference sequence). V lost 0 bases and J lost 0, with 9 bases in between. CDR3 loop: CASGDVGTTNTEVFF. Partial CDR3 DNA: TGTGCCAGCGGTGATGTGGGGACAACAAACACAGAAGTCTTC.

Comments on this clone: Mouse names are used for the genes. Coverage ceases 1 residue before the CDR3 finishes, and the germline J gene fills in the end. Other DNA sequences in this sample translate to the same CDR3. The chain has TRBV14 and TRBJ2-5, with 9 bases that match TRBD1. This CDR3 comprises 13 residues. The ends lost 5 bases at V and 4 bases at J; junction bases unmatched: 2. Germline-derived CDR1 and CDR2 are SGHDT and FRDEAV. CDR3 sequence: CASSRDREDTQYF. CDR3 DNA (partial): TGTGCCAGCAGCCGGGACAGGGAAGACACCCAGTAC.

A few counts support this clone. Each gene name is a mouse one. The sequenced fragment ends 1 residue before the CDR3 boundary, so the rest is inferred from the germline J gene. This sequence joins TRBV17 and TRBJ2-1, with 10 bases matching TRBD1. The CDR3 covers 15 residues. Germline V gene lookup returns CDR1 MNHDT and CDR2 YYDKIL. The V gene end was trimmed by 1 base and the J gene end by 3 bases; junction bases not matched to a gene: 0. Incomplete CDR3 DNA: TGTGCTAGCAGTAGAGGGGACAGGGGCTATGCTGAGCAGTTC. Translating gives CASSRGDRGYAEQF. In full, the CDR3 reads CASSRGDRGYAEQFF.

For this clone: Gene labels here are mouse ones. The CDR3 reads CTCSAEDNYAEQFF. Partial CDR3 DNA: TGCACCTGCAGTGCAGAGGACAACTATGCTGAGCAGTTC. The V gene is TRBV1, the J gene TRBJ2-1, with D uncertain. The read ends 1 residue before the CDR3 terminus; that terminus is restored from the germline J gene. V was trimmed by 0 bases and J by 1 base, leaving 4 bases between them. Germline CDR1 NSQYPW, CDR2 LRSPGD (reference sequence). The CDR3 has 14 residues. Full variable domain (remainder filled in from reference TRBV1 and TRBJ2-1): VTLLEQNPRWRLVPRGQAVNLRCILKNSQYPWMSWYQQDLQKQLQWLFTLRSPGDKEVKSLPGADYLATRVTDTELRLQVANMSQGRTLYCTCSAEDNYAEQFFGPGTRLTVL.

As to this clone: The germline and genes are mouse ones. From the germline J gene comes the end of the CDR3, since the read stops 1 residue before it. J is TRBJ2-1 and V is TRBV13-1, with D possibly TRBD2 on 5 matching bases. Germline CDR1 and CDR2: NSHNY and SYGAGN. This CDR3 has 15 amino acids. Trimming left V 0 bases short and J 1 base short, with 8 bases between. The sequenced CDR3 bases are TGTGCCAGCAGTGATGCACCTGGGAACTATGCTGAGCAGTTC. Its translation is CASSDAPGNYAEQF. Given in full, the CDR3 is CASSDAPGNYAEQFF.

This clone was counted between two and nine times. Gene names refer to mouse genes. The CDR3 goes on 1 residue after the read ends, and that part is filled in from the germline J gene. The J gene is TRBJ2-7, the V gene TRBV13-3; 12 bases are a match to TRBD2. With 6 bases clipped from V and 7 bases from J, the junction kept 8 bases outside the gene matches. This CDR3 contains 14 residues. CDR1 and CDR2 from the germline V gene are NNHDY and SYVADS. The CDR3 region is CASTSGLGGEEQYF. The covered CDR3 bases are TGTGCCAGCACCTCGGGACTGGGGGGAGAGGAACAGTAC.

In regard to this clone: The listed genes are named as in mouse. Coverage ceases 1 residue before the CDR3 finishes, and the germline J gene fills in the end. The chain employs TRBV2 and TRBJ2-5; D may correspond to TRBD1 or TRBD2 (6 bases each). Per the germline V gene, CDR1 is LGHNA and CDR2 is YSYQKL. There are 16 residues in the CDR3. Trimming removed 1 base at V and 2 bases at J, with 13 bases between. CDR3 sequence: CASSQVGARGQDTQYF. The covered CDR3 bases are TGTGCCAGCAGCCAAGTGGGGGCGCGGGGCCAAGACACCCAGTAC.

Concerning this clone: Mouse names are used for the genes. The DNA ends 1 residue before the CDR3 does, and the rest of the CDR3 is filled in from the germline J gene. This sequence joins TRBV19 and TRBJ2-1, with D possibly called TRBD1 or TRBD2 (5 bases each). The germline V gene has CDR1 FNHDT and CDR2 SITEND (reference sequence). V lost 4 bases to trimming and J lost 4 bases, with 15 bases between them. The CDR3 extends over 15 amino acids. Partial CDR3 DNA: TGTGCCAGCAGTGCCCCCGGGGGAAGGTATGCTGAGCAGTTC. Translated, it gives CASSAPGGRYAEQF. In full, the CDR3 is CASSAPGGRYAEQFF.

For this clone: All gene names here are mouse names. The read falls 1 residue short of the CDR3 end, and the missing part is taken from the germline J gene. The rearrangement links TRBV4 to TRBJ1-2, with 9 nucleotides matching TRBD1. The junction had 4 bases not matched to a gene; V was cut back by 4 bases and J by 4 bases. This CDR3 is 14 amino acids long. Germline lookup yields CDR1 LGHDT and CDR2 YNNKQL (reference sequence). The sequenced CDR3 bases are TGTGCCAGCAGCTCAACAGGGGGCGGCTCCGACTACACC. Protein: CASSSTGGGSDYT. In full, the CDR3 is CASSSTGGGSDYTF.

Regarding this clone: The gene names here belong to mouse. The read halts 1 residue ahead of the CDR3 end, with the missing end drawn from the germline J gene. Other DNA sequences in this specimen translate into the identical CDR3. This chain links TRBV20 with TRBJ2-5; 9 nucleotides line up with TRBD2. The CDR3 spans 13 residues. Germline loops: CDR1 GFQATS, CDR2 STVNSAI. Trimming removed 6 bases from V and 0 bases from J; junction bases left unmatched: 1. The CDR3 loop is CGATGGNQDTQYF. CDR3 bases read: TGTGGTGCGACTGGGGGTAACCAAGACACCCAGTAC.

About this clone itself: Mouse gene names apply. Sequencing ends 1 residue short of the CDR3 end; the germline J gene provides the rest. V and J are TRBV13-3 and TRBJ1-1; D perhaps matches TRBD1 (5 bases). The ends were cut back, 2 bases at V and 9 bases at J, with 8 bases in the middle. CDR3 length: 11 residues. The V gene's germline CDR1 is NNHDY and CDR2 SYVADS. Here the CDR3 reads CASSEPGKVFF. The sequenced part of the CDR3 DNA is TGTGCCAGCAGTGAACCAGGGAAAGTCTTC.

This clone was picked up a small number of times. These gene names are mouse names. Read sequence stops 1 residue before the CDR3 end, and the germline J gene provides the missing end. The J gene is TRBJ2-7, the V gene TRBV5; D might be TRBD1 (6 bases). CDR1 and CDR2 (germline): LGHNA, YNLKQL (reference sequence). The CDR3 has 13 amino acids. Trimming pared 2 bases from V and 4 bases from J, leaving 9 bases between. This CDR3 reads CASSQTGQYEQYF. Incomplete CDR3 DNA: TGTGCCAGCAGCCAAACGGGACAATATGAACAGTAC.

As concerns this clone: All gene names here are mouse names. The read halts 1 residue ahead of the CDR3 end, with the missing end drawn from the germline J gene. The V call is TRBV13-3, the J call TRBJ1-5; 10 positions agree with TRBD1. Per the germline V gene, CDR1 is NNHDY and CDR2 is SYVADS. The CDR3 runs to 14 residues. The V gene end was trimmed by 4 bases and the J gene end by 4 bases; junction bases not matched to a gene: 2. Partial CDR3 DNA: TGTGCCAGCAGTCGGACAGGGGGGAACCAGGCTCCGCTT. This encodes CASSRTGGNQAPL. The CDR3 in full is CASSRTGGNQAPLF.

As regards this clone: Gene names are the mouse ones. The read terminates 1 residue before the CDR3 end, so the remaining end is supplied by the germline J gene. This rearrangement joins TRBV13-2 to TRBJ1-5, with D perhaps matching TRBD1 (6 bases). V was trimmed by 0 bases and J by 2 bases, leaving 6 bases between them. CDR1 and CDR2 (germline): NNHNN, SYGAGS (reference sequence). The CDR3 has 14 amino acids. The CDR3 region is CASGDAGDNQAPLF. The DNA read from the CDR3 is TGTGCCAGCGGTGATGCAGGGGACAACCAGGCTCCGCTT.

Worth noting for this clone: Genes and germline are mouse. The CDR3 end is not reached by the read, which stops 1 residue before it; the germline J gene fills it in. This chain uses TRBV13-3 with TRBJ2-4, with 9 bases that match TRBD1. With V trimmed by 5 bases and J by 4 bases, 5 bases remained unmatched. This CDR3 contains 14 residues. CDR1 NNHDY and CDR2 SYVADS come from the germline V gene. The CDR3 DNA, read in part, is TGTGCCAGCAGCCCCGGGACAGGGAAAAACACCTTGTAC. This gives the protein CASSPGTGKNTLY. The full CDR3 reads CASSPGTGKNTLYF. The full variable domain, with the rest looked up from reference TRBV13-3 and TRBJ2-4, is EAAVTQSPRSKVAVTGGKVTLSCHQTNNHDYMYWYRQDTGHGLRLIHYSYVADSTEKGDIPDGYKASRPSQENFSLILELASLSQTAVYFCASSPGTGKNTLYFGAGTRLSVL.

Comments on this clone: These gene names are mouse names. The read halts 1 residue ahead of the CDR3 end, with the missing end drawn from the germline J gene. The chain links TRBV13-2 to TRBJ2-7, with 9 bases matching TRBD2. The germline V gene encodes CDR1 NNHNN and CDR2 SYGAGS (reference sequence). V was pared by 6 bases and J by 5 bases, with 6 bases of the junction left unmatched. The CDR3 is made up of 13 amino acids. The CDR3: CASDTGGLDEQYF. The CDR3 bases that were read are TGTGCCAGCGATACTGGGGGGTTGGATGAACAGTAC.

This clone has a handful of counts. The gene names given are mouse names. The read terminates 1 residue ahead of where the CDR3 ends, so the germline J gene completes it. V gene TRBV13-1 combines with J gene TRBJ2-1, with TRBD1 matching over 9 bases. The CDR3 loop spans 15 amino acids. The V gene's germline CDR1 is NSHNY and CDR2 SYGAGN. The V segment lost 3 bases and the J segment 2 bases; nucleotides outside the gene matches: 3. CDR3 bases read: TGTGCCAGCAGTGCCCGGGACAGGGACTATGCTGAGCAGTTC. Protein: CASSARDRDYAEQF. The full CDR3 reads CASSARDRDYAEQFF.

This clone was found once. Gene names and germline match the mouse. The CDR3 extends 1 residue past the end of the read, so its final part is completed from the germline J gene. The V gene is TRBV13-2, the J gene TRBJ2-2; D possibly corresponds to TRBD1 (6 bases). Germline V lookup: CDR1 NNHNN, CDR2 SYGAGS (reference sequence). V shed 3 bases and J shed 5 bases, with 8 bases lying between them. The CDR3 length is 13 residues. CDR3 sequence: CASGGTGTGQLYF. The CDR3 bases that were read are TGTGCCAGCGGTGGAACAGGGACCGGGCAGCTCTAC.

With respect to this clone: Gene names refer to mouse genes. The sequenced fragment ends 1 residue before the CDR3 boundary, so the rest is inferred from the germline J gene. Other DNA sequences in the sample encode the same CDR3. V gene TRBV4 combines with J gene TRBJ2-4; TRBD1 might be the D (6 bases). Germline CDR1 reads LGHDT; CDR2 reads YNNKQL (reference sequence). The CDR3 runs to 13 residues. Trimming shortened V by 5 bases and J by 4 bases, and 10 bases separated the two germline ends. The covered CDR3 bases are TGTGCCAGCAGCGCAGGACAGAAAAACACCTTGTAC. Its protein product is CASSAGQKNTLY. The CDR3, in full, reads CASSAGQKNTLYF. Looking up the rest from reference TRBV4 and TRBJ2-4 gives the full variable domain: ETAVFQTPNYHVTQVGNEVSFNCKQTLGHDTMYWYKQDSKKLLKIMFSYNNKQLIVNETVPRRFSPQSSDKAHLNLRIKSVEPEDSAVYLCASSAGQKNTLYFGAGTRLSVL.

About this clone itself: Each gene name is a mouse one. The read gets to within 1 residue of the CDR3 end, and the germline J gene fills in the rest. The chain is built from TRBV30 and TRBJ2-2, with D maybe TRBD1 (5 bases). Germline V gives CDR1 SQVVS, CDR2 ANEGSEA. V gave up 1 base and J gave up 0 bases, with 6 bases separating them. The CDR3 has 14 amino acids. Here the CDR3 reads CSSRGTTNTGQLYF. CDR3 DNA (partial): TGTAGTTCTAGAGGGACAACAAACACCGGGCAGCTCTAC.

Turning to this clone: Mouse gene names and germline throughout. The read is 1 residue too short to cover the CDR3 end, so that end is filled in from the germline J gene. This chain joins TRBV13-2 and TRBJ1-1; a possible D gene is TRBD1 (6 bases). The CDR3 has 13 residues. The germline V gene has CDR1 NNHNN and CDR2 SYGAGS (reference sequence). Trimming removed 4 bases from V and 1 base from J, with 8 bases in between. This CDR3 is CASGRGQNTEVFF. The CDR3 DNA, read in part, is TGTGCCAGCGGTAGGGGACAAAACACAGAAGTCTTC.

Notes on this clone: The germline and genes are mouse ones. The read is 1 residue too short to cover the CDR3 end, so that end is filled in from the germline J gene. The J gene is TRBJ2-7, the V gene TRBV2; 12 bases line up with TRBD2. V dropped 2 bases and J dropped 4; count of bases not matched to a gene: 3. The CDR3 has 15 amino acids. CDR1 and CDR2 from the germline V gene are LGHNA and YSYQKL. CDR3 residues: CASSQPGLGGYEQYF. CDR3 bases read: TGTGCCAGCAGCCAACCGGGACTGGGGGGATATGAACAGTAC.

On this clone: The genes are named according to mouse. With the read ending 1 residue before the CDR3 end, the germline J gene is used to fill in that end. The rearrangement joins TRBV4 to TRBJ2-1; 9 bases match TRBD2. There are 15 residues in the CDR3. CDR1 LGHDT and CDR2 YNNKQL come from the germline V gene (reference sequence). The J segment lost 0 bases and the V segment lost 5 bases, leaving 2 bases of the junction unmatched. The CDR3 sequence: CASSLGGFNYAEQFF. The CDR3 bases that were read are TGTGCCAGCAGCCTGGGGGGGTTTAACTATGCTGAGCAGTTC.

Regarding this clone: Gene labels here are mouse ones. The read stops 1 residue short of the end of the CDR3; the missing end is completed from the germline J gene. The V call is TRBV4, the J call TRBJ2-4; 9 bases are shared with TRBD1. Germline CDR1 reads LGHDT; CDR2 reads YNNKQL (reference sequence). The CDR3 extends over 14 amino acids. V gave up 4 bases and J gave up 4 bases; unmatched junction bases: 3. CDR3 loop: CASSLQGAKNTLYF. The part of the CDR3 DNA that was read is TGTGCCAGCAGCTTACAGGGGGCAAAAAACACCTTGTAC.

Turning to this clone: The gene symbols are mouse symbols. The read halts 1 residue ahead of the CDR3 end, with the missing end drawn from the germline J gene. The rearrangement links TRBV19 to TRBJ2-4, with D perhaps given as TRBD1 or TRBD2 (5 bases each). Per germline, CDR1 FNHDT and CDR2 SITEND (reference sequence). Trimming removed 4 bases at V and 0 bases at J, with 6 bases between. The CDR3 has 13 residues. CDR3 sequence reads: CASSRDSQNTLYF. The CDR3 DNA, read in part, is TGTGCCAGCAGTCGGGACAGTCAAAACACCTTGTAC.